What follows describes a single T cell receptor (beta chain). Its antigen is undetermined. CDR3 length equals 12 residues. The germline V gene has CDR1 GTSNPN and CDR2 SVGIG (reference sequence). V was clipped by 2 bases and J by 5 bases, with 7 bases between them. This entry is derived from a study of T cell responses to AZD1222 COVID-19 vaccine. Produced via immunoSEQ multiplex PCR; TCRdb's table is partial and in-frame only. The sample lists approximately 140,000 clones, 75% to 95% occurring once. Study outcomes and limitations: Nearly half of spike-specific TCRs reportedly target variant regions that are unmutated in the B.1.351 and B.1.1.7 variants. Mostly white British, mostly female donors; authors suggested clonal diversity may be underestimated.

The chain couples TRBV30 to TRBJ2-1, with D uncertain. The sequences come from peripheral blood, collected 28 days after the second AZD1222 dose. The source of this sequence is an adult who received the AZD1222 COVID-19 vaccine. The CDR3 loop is CAWSPTDNEQFF. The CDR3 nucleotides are TGTGCCTGGAGTCCCACAGACAATGAGCAGTTCTTC.